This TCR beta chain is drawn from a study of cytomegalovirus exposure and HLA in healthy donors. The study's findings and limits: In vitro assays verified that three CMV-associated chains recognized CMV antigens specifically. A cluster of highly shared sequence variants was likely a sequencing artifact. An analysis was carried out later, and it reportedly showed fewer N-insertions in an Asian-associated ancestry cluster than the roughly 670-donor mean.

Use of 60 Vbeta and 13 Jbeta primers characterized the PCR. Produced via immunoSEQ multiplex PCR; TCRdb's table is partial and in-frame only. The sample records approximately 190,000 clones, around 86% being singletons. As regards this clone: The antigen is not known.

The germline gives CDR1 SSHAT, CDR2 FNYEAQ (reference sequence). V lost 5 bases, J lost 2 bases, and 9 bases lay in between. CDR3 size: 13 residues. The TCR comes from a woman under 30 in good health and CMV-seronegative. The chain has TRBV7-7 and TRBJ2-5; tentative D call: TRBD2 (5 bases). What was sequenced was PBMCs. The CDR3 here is CASSPREQETQYF. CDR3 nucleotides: TGTGCCAGCAGCCCTAGGGAGCAAGAGACCCAGTACTTC.